This is a list of T cell receptor beta chains from one sample in a study of blood T cell repertoires in COVID-19. Profiled with immunoSEQ multiplex PCR; TCRdb holds only in-frame clones, not every one. Of some 150,000 clones in the sample, about 85% are singletons; the top ten hold more than 2%. The sample comprised peripheral blood. These receptors all stem from a human donor with acute or convalescent COVID-19. The donor label of this sample is uncertain. CDR3s include the opening cysteine and the closing phenylalanine or tryptophan. Fields, in order: J gene, D gene, CDR3 length, V gene, clone size, CDR3 protein, CDR3 DNA. A D gene is named only where the DNA matches it firmly. Only some rows state a clone size, as once, few, many or a class for expanded clones.

J gene: TRBJ1-5; D gene: TRBD1; CDR3 length: 14; V gene: TRBV2; clone size: once; CDR3 protein: CASSEGQGNQPQHF; CDR3 DNA: TGTGCCAGCAGTGAGGGACAGGGAAATCAGCCCCAGCATTTT
J gene: TRBJ1-1; D gene: NA; CDR3 length: 14; V gene: TRBV5-1; clone size: NA; CDR3 protein: CASSHQVMNTEAFF; CDR3 DNA: TGCGCCAGCAGCCACCAGGTCATGAACACTGAAGCTTTCTTT
J gene: TRBJ2-6; D gene: TRBD2; CDR3 length: 17; V gene: TRBV9; clone size: NA; CDR3 protein: CASTGTTFFSGANVLTF; CDR3 DNA: TGTGCCAGCACCGGGACTACTTTTTTTTCCGGGGCCAACGTCCTGACTTTC
J gene: TRBJ2-2; D gene: NA; CDR3 length: 15; V gene: TRBV7-8; clone size: NA; CDR3 protein: CASSLDGLKTGELFF; CDR3 DNA: TGTGCCAGCAGCTTAGACGGACTCAAGACCGGGGAGCTGTTTTTT
J gene: TRBJ2-6; D gene: TRBD2; CDR3 length: 17; V gene: TRBV18; clone size: NA; CDR3 protein: CASSRGTSSSGANVLTF; CDR3 DNA: TGTGCCAGCTCACGGGGGACTAGCAGTTCTGGGGCCAACGTCCTGACTTTC
J gene: TRBJ1-6; D gene: NA; CDR3 length: 17; V gene: TRBV5-6; clone size: NA; CDR3 protein: CASSLDRLSSYNSPLHF; CDR3 DNA: TGTGCCAGCAGCTTGGACAGGCTGAGCTCCTATAATTCACCCCTCCACTTT
J gene: TRBJ1-6; D gene: NA; CDR3 length: 15; V gene: TRBV5-1; clone size: few; CDR3 protein: CASSLDLSAVSPLHF; CDR3 DNA: TGCGCCAGCAGCTTGGATCTGTCGGCGGTGTCACCCCTCCACTTT
J gene: TRBJ2-5; D gene: TRBD2; CDR3 length: 11; V gene: TRBV30; clone size: NA; CDR3 protein: CAWSGGGVWYF; CDR3 DNA: TGTGCCTGGAGTGGGGGAGGGGTATGGTACTTC
J gene: TRBJ1-2; D gene: TRBD1; CDR3 length: 17; V gene: TRBV11-2; clone size: NA; CDR3 protein: CASSPGTGGAINYGYTF; CDR3 DNA: TGTGCCAGCAGCCCAGGGACAGGGGGAGCAATTAACTATGGCTACACCTTC
J gene: TRBJ2-7; D gene: TRBD1; CDR3 length: 13; V gene: TRBV18; clone size: NA; CDR3 protein: CASSPGTGYEQYF; CDR3 DNA: TGTGCCAGCTCACCCGGGACAGGGTACGAGCAGTACTTC
J gene: TRBJ2-3; D gene: TRBD2; CDR3 length: 16; V gene: TRBV3-1/TRBV3-2; clone size: NA; CDR3 protein: CASSHEGTSLRHTQYF; CDR3 DNA: TGTGCCAGCAGCCACGAAGGGACTAGCCTGAGACATACGCAGTATTTT
J gene: TRBJ2-3; D gene: TRBD1; CDR3 length: 16; V gene: TRBV9; clone size: NA; CDR3 protein: CASSSGTGGWEDTQYF; CDR3 DNA: TGTGCCAGCAGCTCAGGGACAGGGGGCTGGGAAGATACGCAGTATTTT
J gene: TRBJ2-7; D gene: NA; CDR3 length: 14; V gene: TRBV7-2; clone size: NA; CDR3 protein: CASSLGGGLGEQYF; CDR3 DNA: TGTGCCAGCAGCTTGGGCGGGGGCCTAGGAGAGCAGTACTTC
J gene: TRBJ2-3; D gene: NA; CDR3 length: 17; V gene: TRBV5-4; clone size: once; CDR3 protein: CASSEAPRRTSTDTQYF; CDR3 DNA: TGTGCCAGCAGCGAAGCCCCTAGGCGAACTAGCACAGATACGCAGTATTTT
J gene: TRBJ1-5; D gene: TRBD1; CDR3 length: 13; V gene: TRBV6-5; clone size: few; CDR3 protein: CASSRDSRQPQHF; CDR3 DNA: TGTGCCAGCAGTCGGGACAGCCGCCAGCCCCAGCATTTT
J gene: TRBJ2-3; D gene: TRBD1; CDR3 length: 15; V gene: TRBV19; clone size: NA; CDR3 protein: CASSPGTGFSDTQYF; CDR3 DNA: TGTGCCAGTAGTCCTGGGACAGGGTTTTCAGATACGCAGTATTTT
J gene: TRBJ1-3; D gene: NA; CDR3 length: 14; V gene: TRBV19; clone size: NA; CDR3 protein: CASSIAAGGNTIYF; CDR3 DNA: TGTGCCAGTAGTATAGCAGCAGGCGGAAACACCATATATTTT
J gene: TRBJ2-3; D gene: NA; CDR3 length: 14; V gene: TRBV28; clone size: NA; CDR3 protein: CASSSLLSSRGGYF; CDR3 DNA: TGTGCCAGCAGTTCCCTTTTAAGTAGCCGGGGAGGGTATTTT
J gene: TRBJ1-2; D gene: NA; CDR3 length: 15; V gene: TRBV9; clone size: NA; CDR3 protein: CASSVDAGQGYGYTF; CDR3 DNA: TGTGCCAGCAGCGTAGACGCAGGTCAGGGCTATGGCTACACCTTC
J gene: TRBJ1-2; D gene: TRBD1; CDR3 length: 15; V gene: TRBV29-1; clone size: NA; CDR3 protein: CSASERTGWDYGYTF; CDR3 DNA: TGCAGCGCCTCGGAACGGACAGGGTGGGACTATGGCTACACCTTC
J gene: TRBJ1-2; D gene: NA; CDR3 length: 14; V gene: TRBV15; clone size: NA; CDR3 protein: CATSRVEGSGGYTF; CDR3 DNA: TGTGCCACCAGCAGAGTGGAGGGAAGCGGTGGCTACACCTTC
J gene: TRBJ1-2; D gene: NA; CDR3 length: 15; V gene: TRBV30; clone size: NA; CDR3 protein: CVGTKSAAGNYGYTF; CDR3 DNA: TGTGTCGGTACCAAATCGGCAGCGGGGAACTATGGCTACACCTTC
J gene: TRBJ1-2; D gene: NA; CDR3 length: 14; V gene: TRBV5-1; clone size: NA; CDR3 protein: CASSNRRTNYGYTF; CDR3 DNA: TGCGCCAGCAGTAACAGGAGAACTAACTATGGCTACACCTTC
J gene: TRBJ1-2; D gene: NA; CDR3 length: 15; V gene: TRBV6-5; clone size: NA; CDR3 protein: CASSYSAGGDYGYTF; CDR3 DNA: TGTGCCAGCAGTTACTCAGCCGGGGGGGACTATGGCTACACCTTC
J gene: TRBJ1-2; D gene: NA; CDR3 length: 12; V gene: TRBV11-2; clone size: NA; CDR3 protein: CASSADSYGYTF; CDR3 DNA: TGTGCCAGCAGCGCCGACAGTTATGGCTACACCTTC
J gene: TRBJ2-5; D gene: TRBD1; CDR3 length: 15; V gene: TRBV30; clone size: NA; CDR3 protein: CAWTKDRGRQETQYF; CDR3 DNA: TGTGCCTGGACTAAGGACAGGGGGAGGCAAGAGACCCAGTACTTC
J gene: TRBJ2-1; D gene: NA; CDR3 length: 11; V gene: TRBV24-1; clone size: NA; CDR3 protein: CATSARNEQFF; CDR3 DNA: TGTGCCACCAGTGCCCGGAATGAGCAGTTCTTC
J gene: TRBJ1-2; D gene: NA; CDR3 length: 17; V gene: TRBV6-4; clone size: NA; CDR3 protein: CASSDPGAHRANYGYTF; CDR3 DNA: TGTGCCAGCAGTGACCCAGGGGCACATAGAGCTAACTATGGCTACACCTTC
J gene: TRBJ1-5; D gene: NA; CDR3 length: 14; V gene: TRBV2; clone size: NA; CDR3 protein: CASARTADNQPQHF; CDR3 DNA: TGTGCCAGCGCTCGGACAGCCGACAATCAGCCCCAGCATTTT
J gene: TRBJ2-2; D gene: TRBD2; CDR3 length: 16; V gene: TRBV9; clone size: NA; CDR3 protein: CASSVDQAGVPGELFF; CDR3 DNA: TGTGCCAGCAGCGTAGATCAAGCGGGAGTCCCCGGGGAGCTGTTTTTT
J gene: TRBJ2-1; D gene: TRBD2; CDR3 length: 16; V gene: TRBV7-3; clone size: NA; CDR3 protein: CASSLAGEGSYNEQFF; CDR3 DNA: TGTGCCAGCAGCCTAGCGGGAGAGGGGTCCTACAATGAGCAGTTCTTC
J gene: TRBJ2-1; D gene: TRBD2; CDR3 length: 16; V gene: TRBV19; clone size: NA; CDR3 protein: CASSIDHRREVSEQFF; CDR3 DNA: TGTGCCAGTAGTATAGATCACAGGCGGGAGGTATCTGAGCAGTTCTTC
J gene: TRBJ1-6; D gene: TRBD1; CDR3 length: 15; V gene: TRBV7-3; clone size: NA; CDR3 protein: CASSQRTGDNSPLHF; CDR3 DNA: TGTGCCAGCAGCCAGAGGACAGGGGATAATTCACCCCTCCACTTT
J gene: TRBJ2-5; D gene: NA; CDR3 length: 15; V gene: TRBV19; clone size: NA; CDR3 protein: CASSIRGSIQETQYF; CDR3 DNA: TGTGCCAGTAGTATTCGTGGCAGTATACAAGAGACCCAGTACTTC
J gene: TRBJ2-3; D gene: NA; CDR3 length: 15; V gene: TRBV19; clone size: NA; CDR3 protein: CASSIEGARADTQYF; CDR3 DNA: TGTGCCAGTAGTATAGAGGGAGCGAGGGCAGATACGCAGTATTTT
J gene: TRBJ1-3; D gene: NA; CDR3 length: 12; V gene: TRBV12-5; clone size: NA; CDR3 protein: CASGPDGNTIYF; CDR3 DNA: TGTGCTAGTGGCCCAGATGGAAACACCATATATTTT
J gene: TRBJ2-1; D gene: TRBD2; CDR3 length: 17; V gene: TRBV9; clone size: NA; CDR3 protein: CASSVGVAGNPYNEQFF; CDR3 DNA: TGTGCCAGCAGCGTAGGGGTAGCGGGGAATCCCTACAATGAGCAGTTCTTC
J gene: TRBJ1-6; D gene: NA; CDR3 length: 12; V gene: TRBV7-9; clone size: NA; CDR3 protein: CASSLSLSPLHF; CDR3 DNA: TGTGCCAGCAGCTTATCCCTTTCACCCCTCCACTTT
J gene: TRBJ1-3; D gene: NA; CDR3 length: 17; V gene: TRBV5-1; clone size: NA; CDR3 protein: CASSLDPGGTPGNTIYF; CDR3 DNA: TGCGCCAGCAGCCTGGACCCTGGGGGGACGCCTGGAAACACCATATATTTT
J gene: TRBJ1-2; D gene: TRBD1; CDR3 length: 16; V gene: TRBV5-4; clone size: NA; CDR3 protein: CASSSDDRGYNYGYTF; CDR3 DNA: TGTGCCAGCAGCTCGGATGACAGGGGCTATAACTATGGCTACACCTTC
J gene: TRBJ1-2; D gene: NA; CDR3 length: 17; V gene: TRBV4-1; clone size: NA; CDR3 protein: CASSQARHGQKIGGYTF; CDR3 DNA: TGCGCCAGCAGCCAAGCAAGACACGGACAAAAAATCGGTGGCTACACCTTC
J gene: TRBJ2-2; D gene: NA; CDR3 length: 12; V gene: TRBV9; clone size: NA; CDR3 protein: CASSVAPGELFF; CDR3 DNA: TGTGCCAGCAGCGTGGCCCCCGGGGAGCTGTTTTTT
J gene: TRBJ1-2; D gene: NA; CDR3 length: 18; V gene: TRBV11-2; clone size: once; CDR3 protein: CASSLNDRGGTRNYGYTF; CDR3 DNA: TGTGCCAGCAGCTTAAACGACCGCGGGGGTACGAGGAACTATGGCTACACCTTC
J gene: TRBJ1-1; D gene: NA; CDR3 length: 16; V gene: TRBV19; clone size: NA; CDR3 protein: CASRFRGGSLNTEAFF; CDR3 DNA: TGTGCCAGTAGATTTCGCGGTGGCAGTCTGAACACTGAAGCTTTCTTT
J gene: TRBJ1-4; D gene: NA; CDR3 length: 12; V gene: TRBV4-3; clone size: NA; CDR3 protein: CASSLAGEKLFF; CDR3 DNA: TGCGCCAGCAGCCTCGCAGGGGAAAAACTGTTTTTT
J gene: TRBJ1-2; D gene: TRBD1; CDR3 length: 13; V gene: TRBV10-3; clone size: NA; CDR3 protein: CAISVDGTGGYTF; CDR3 DNA: TGTGCCATCAGTGTCGACGGGACAGGGGGCTACACCTTC
J gene: TRBJ1-1; D gene: TRBD1; CDR3 length: 15; V gene: TRBV18; clone size: once; CDR3 protein: CASSPTGGANTEAFF; CDR3 DNA: TGTGCCAGCTCACCAACAGGGGGCGCGAACACTGAAGCTTTCTTT
J gene: TRBJ2-3; D gene: TRBD2; CDR3 length: 16; V gene: TRBV3-1/TRBV3-2; clone size: NA; CDR3 protein: CASSRRTSGSTDTQYF; CDR3 DNA: TGTGCCAGCAGCCGTAGGACTAGCGGGAGCACAGATACGCAGTATTTT
J gene: TRBJ2-2; D gene: NA; CDR3 length: 17; V gene: TRBV24-1; clone size: few; CDR3 protein: CATSDYNRGGGTGELFF; CDR3 DNA: TGTGCCACCAGTGATTATAACAGGGGAGGCGGCACCGGGGAGCTGTTTTTT
J gene: TRBJ2-4; D gene: NA; CDR3 length: 16; V gene: TRBV9; clone size: NA; CDR3 protein: CASSSSYQGKVGIQYF; CDR3 DNA: TGTGCCAGCAGCTCCTCGTATCAGGGGAAGGTCGGCATTCAGTACTTC
J gene: TRBJ2-5; D gene: NA; CDR3 length: 14; V gene: TRBV7-6; clone size: NA; CDR3 protein: CASSLVAQQETQYF; CDR3 DNA: TGTGCCAGCAGCTTAGTCGCACAACAAGAGACCCAGTACTTC
J gene: TRBJ2-7; D gene: NA; CDR3 length: 12; V gene: TRBV19; clone size: NA; CDR3 protein: CASKILGGEQYF; CDR3 DNA: TGTGCCAGTAAGATATTGGGGGGCGAGCAGTACTTC
J gene: TRBJ1-2; D gene: NA; CDR3 length: 11; V gene: TRBV19; clone size: NA; CDR3 protein: CASNRDYGYTF; CDR3 DNA: TGTGCCAGTAACAGGGACTATGGCTACACCTTC
J gene: TRBJ2-7; D gene: NA; CDR3 length: 13; V gene: TRBV7-9; clone size: NA; CDR3 protein: CASSPRTNYEQYF; CDR3 DNA: TGTGCCAGCAGCCCCCGGACAAACTACGAGCAGTACTTC
J gene: TRBJ1-1; D gene: TRBD1; CDR3 length: 16; V gene: TRBV10-3; clone size: NA; CDR3 protein: CAISESPGGWGTEAFF; CDR3 DNA: TGTGCCATCAGTGAGTCTCCAGGGGGCTGGGGCACTGAAGCTTTCTTT
J gene: TRBJ1-2; D gene: TRBD1; CDR3 length: 13; V gene: TRBV7-2; clone size: NA; CDR3 protein: CASSFPRGDGYTF; CDR3 DNA: TGTGCCAGCAGCTTTCCCAGGGGGGATGGCTACACCTTC
J gene: TRBJ2-7; D gene: TRBD1; CDR3 length: 14; V gene: TRBV14; clone size: NA; CDR3 protein: CASSRRQGANEQYF; CDR3 DNA: TGTGCCAGCAGCCGCCGACAGGGGGCGAACGAGCAGTACTTC
J gene: TRBJ1-4; D gene: NA; CDR3 length: 14; V gene: TRBV19; clone size: NA; CDR3 protein: CASSKRAPNEKLFF; CDR3 DNA: TGTGCCAGTAGCAAGAGGGCCCCGAATGAAAAACTGTTTTTT
J gene: TRBJ2-5; D gene: TRBD2; CDR3 length: 13; V gene: TRBV7-3; clone size: NA; CDR3 protein: CASSFASGETQYF; CDR3 DNA: TGTGCCAGCAGCTTCGCTAGCGGAGAGACCCAGTACTTC
J gene: TRBJ2-2; D gene: TRBD2; CDR3 length: 16; V gene: TRBV11-2; clone size: NA; CDR3 protein: CASSPSGRANTGELFF; CDR3 DNA: TGTGCCAGCAGCCCTAGCGGGAGGGCCAACACCGGGGAGCTGTTTTTT